Presented here are 24 T cell receptor beta chains from one specimen sequenced in a study of blood T cells in healthy people across ages. Then a second PCR, running about 7 to 11 cycles, was carried out with a sample-barcoded 5' primer and a J-beta primer mix. Via MiXCR, TCRdb re-called the 5' RACE reads, giving one row per CDR3 protein. The data hold approximately 850,000 distinct CDR3 sequences, with nearly 60% observed a single time. The source material was blood. The receptor source for this set is a man in his thirties or forties in good health.

The rearrangement uses TRBV7-2 and TRBJ2-5, with TRBD2 matching over 9 bases. This CDR3 comprises 16 residues. Germline lookup yields CDR1 SGHTA and CDR2 FQGNSA. Unmatched junction bases numbered 2, after V lost 0 bases and J lost 0 bases. CDR3 amino acids: CASSLAAGGYQETQYF. CDR3 bases: TGTGCCAGCAGCTTAGCGGCGGGGGGGTACCAAGAGACCCAGTACTTC.

V gene TRBV3-1 combines with J gene TRBJ2-2; no firm D call. The CDR3 is 15 residues long. V was trimmed by 4 bases and J by 7 bases, leaving 16 bases between them. Germline CDR1 is LGHDT and CDR2 is YNNKEL (reference sequence). The CDR3 nucleotides are TGTGCCAGCAGCCCTTTAGTCGAGTACGGCGGGGAGCTGTTTTTT. Residues: CASSPLVEYGGELFF.

V gene TRBV4-2 combines with J gene TRBJ2-4; 11 bases agree with TRBD1. V lost 1 base and J lost 10; bases outside the gene matches: 9. The germline V gene encodes CDR1 LGHNA and CDR2 YNFKEQ. The CDR3 consists of 16 residues. CDR3 DNA sequence: TGTGCCAGCAGCCAAGGGGACAGGGGGACTGGGGGGATTCAGTACTTC. It is translated as CASSQGDRGTGGIQYF.

This clonotype turned up a few times. The rearrangement uses TRBV6-1 and TRBJ2-7, with D perhaps matching TRBD1 (5 bases). Germline values: CDR1 MNHNS, CDR2 SASEGT. This CDR3 has 12 amino acids. The V end was cut by 8 bases, the J end by 2 bases, with 10 bases between. The DNA of the CDR3 is TGTGCCAGCGACTTGGGGCCCTACGAGCAGTACTTC. This encodes CASDLGPYEQYF.

With respect to this clonotype: The junction departs from the called germline gene at one end, perhaps through a read error. The chain couples TRBV20-1 to TRBJ2-5; D may be TRBD1 or TRBD2 (5 bases each). The CDR3 totals 15 residues. Germline V gene sequence: CDR1 DFQATT, CDR2 SNEGSKA (reference sequence). CDR3 DNA sequence: TGCAGTACTAGAGATCCGGGACGGTTGGCAGAGACCCAGTACTTC. As protein: CSTRDPGRLAETQYF.

The chain joins TRBV19 to TRBJ2-1; D may be TRBD1 (6 bases). Germline V gene lookup returns CDR1 LNHDA and CDR2 SQIVND (reference sequence). Between the trimmed V and J ends, which lost 5 bases and 7 bases, there was a span of 12 bases. CDR3 length equals 13 residues. In nucleotides, the CDR3 is TGTGCCAGTAGTCGGGACAATCAAAATGAGCAGTTCTTC. Its protein product is CASSRDNQNEQFF.

The chain has TRBV6-2 or TRBV6-3 and TRBJ2-1, with 15 bases aligning to TRBD2. The V and J ends lost 6 bases and 7 bases, in that order; junction bases with no gene match: 13. This CDR3 region has 18 residues. Germline-derived CDR1 and CDR2 are MNHEY and SVGEGT. The CDR3 nucleotides read TGTGCCAGCAGCTTTCCCCTTACCGGGACTAGCGGGAGGAATGAGCAGTTCTTC. Its protein product is CASSFPLTGTSGRNEQFF.

The chain employs TRBV20-1 and TRBJ2-5; 9 positions match TRBD1. CDR1 is DFQATT, CDR2 SNEGSKA, per germline (reference sequence). The trim removed 5 bases at V and 11 bases at J, leaving 15 bases unmatched. This CDR3 is 14 amino acids long. The DNA for the CDR3 is TGCAGTGCTCATCCCGGAGGACAGGGGTATGAGCAGTACTTC. Amino acid sequence: CSAHPGGQGYEQYF.

This clonotype was seen more than once but under ten times. This chain joins TRBV20-1 and TRBJ2-1; TRBD1 matches at 11 bases. Germline lookup yields CDR1 DFQATT and CDR2 SNEGSKA (reference sequence). CDR3 length: 13 amino acids. This CDR3 reads CSLGQGAINEQFF. The CDR3 DNA is TGCAGCCTAGGACAGGGGGCTATCAATGAGCAGTTCTTC.

A few counts support this clonotype. V and J are TRBV28 and TRBJ2-1, with D tentatively TRBD2 (5 bases). The CDR3 consists of 11 residues. The V gene's germline CDR1 is MDHEN and CDR2 SYDVKM. Trimming took 6 bases from V and 8 from J, leaving 8 bases between them. CDR3 region: CASREVYEQFF. As DNA, the CDR3 is TGTGCCAGCAGGGAGGTATATGAGCAGTTCTTC.

The rearrangement joins TRBV28 to TRBJ2-5, with D unresolved. The CDR3 runs to 14 residues. Germline assignment: CDR1 MDHEN and CDR2 SYDVKM. Trimming left V 3 bases short and J 0 bases short, with 8 bases between. Here the CDR3 DNA reads TGTGCCAGCAGTTTTTGGGCCAACCAAGAGACCCAGTACTTC. It is translated as CASSFWANQETQYF.

This clonotype was counted only a few times. This chain uses TRBV29-1 with TRBJ1-5; the D gene is possibly TRBD1 (6 bases). Trimming pared 4 bases from V and 0 bases from J, leaving 7 bases between. Germline CDR1 is SQVTM and CDR2 is ANQGSEA. The CDR3 is 13 amino acids. CDR3 sequence (DNA): TGCAGCGTTGTAGGGGGTAGCAATCAGCCCCAGCATTTT. Amino acids: CSVVGGSNQPQHF.

This chain connects TRBV6-1 to TRBJ1-2; D is ambiguous. The CDR3 sequence is 19 residues long. Germline CDR1 and CDR2: MNHNS and SASEGT. V lost 5 bases, J lost 8 bases, and 33 bases lay in between. The CDR3 DNA is TGTGCCAGCAGTCCCCTACTTGGTATCGCGAGGGAACCTTTCGACGGCTACACCTTC. This gives the protein CASSPLLGIAREPFDGYTF.

The J gene is TRBJ1-2, the V gene TRBV27, with 7 bases aligning to TRBD1. The CDR3 has 14 residues. J was trimmed by 2 bases and V by 4 bases; bases with no gene match: 4. Germline lookup yields CDR1 MNHEY and CDR2 SMNVEV (reference sequence). CDR3 sequence: CASSSTTGNYGYTF. CDR3 nucleotides: TGTGCCAGCAGTTCCACGACAGGGAACTATGGCTACACCTTC.

This clonotype appeared a single time. J is TRBJ1-2 and V is TRBV20-1, with TRBD1 as a possible D gene (5 bases). V was clipped by 0 bases and J by 6 bases, with 20 bases between them. This CDR3 contains 16 residues. The germline gives CDR1 DFQATT, CDR2 SNEGSKA (reference sequence). The CDR3 loop is CSARDRVLGVPDGYTF. CDR3 sequence (DNA): TGCAGTGCTAGAGATCGTGTTCTAGGGGTGCCTGATGGCTACACCTTC.

This clonotype was counted many times. The chain employs TRBV2 and TRBJ1-5, with 7 nucleotides matching TRBD1. The CDR3 runs 13 residues. In germline, CDR1 is SNHLY, CDR2 FYNNEI. V was pared by 11 bases and J by 5 bases, with 9 bases of the junction left unmatched. The CDR3, as DNA: TGTGCCTCCCGGACAGGAGGAGATCAGCCCCAGCATTTT. It translates to CASRTGGDQPQHF.

In its sample, this clonotype was seen once. The V call is TRBV7-2, the J call TRBJ1-1; D gene unclear. Germline V gene sequence: CDR1 SGHTA, CDR2 FQGNSA. Trimming removed 0 bases at V and 4 bases at J, with 21 bases between. The CDR3 has 18 residues. CDR3: CASSLAPSTARMSTEAFF. CDR3 in DNA: TGTGCCAGCAGCTTAGCCCCAAGCACCGCTAGAATGAGCACTGAAGCTTTCTTT. Using reference TRBV7-2 and TRBJ1-1 for the parts outside the CDR3, the full variable domain is GAGVSQSPSNKVTEKGKDVELRCDPISGHTALYWYRQSLGQGLEFLIYFQGNSAPDKSGLPSDRFSAERTGGSVSTLTIQRTQQEDSAVYLCASSLAPSTARMSTEAFFGQGTRLTVV.

V usage is TRBV27 and J usage is TRBJ2-5; D gene uncertain. Trimming left V 6 bases short and J 3 bases short, with 11 bases between. The CDR3 is 13 amino acids. The germline V gene encodes CDR1 MNHEY and CDR2 SMNVEV (reference sequence). CDR3 sequence reads: CASRPERKETQYF. The CDR3 coding sequence is TGTGCCAGCAGGCCAGAAAGGAAAGAGACCCAGTACTTC.

The chain has TRBV10-3 and TRBJ2-3; 9 bases align to TRBD2. This CDR3 spans 18 amino acids. V shed 2 bases, J shed 0 bases, and the junction held 9 bases outside the gene matches. CDR1 is ENHRY and CDR2 is SYGVKD in the germline V gene. Here the CDR3 reads CAISERASGETSTDTQYF. In DNA form, the CDR3 reads TGTGCCATCAGTGAGCGGGCTAGCGGGGAGACTAGCACAGATACGCAGTATTTT.

J is TRBJ2-5 and V is TRBV5-1; the D gene is possibly TRBD1 (6 bases). CDR3 length: 15 residues. Germline CDR1 reads SGHRS; CDR2 reads YFSETQ. V was clipped by 3 bases and J by 3 bases, with 15 bases between them. CDR3 sequence reads: CASSSDRNREETQYF. The DNA of the CDR3 is TGCGCCAGCAGCTCAGACAGGAATAGGGAAGAGACCCAGTACTTC.

The chain uses TRBV10-3 and TRBJ2-3, with TRBD1 identical over 8 bases. There are 16 residues in the CDR3. The junction had 10 bases not matched to a gene; V was cut back by 3 bases and J by 5 bases. Germline V gene data show CDR1 as ENHRY and CDR2 as SYGVKD. The CDR3 DNA is TGTGCCATCAGTGAAACTGAGACAGGGGCCGTAGATACGCAGTATTTT. It translates to CAISETETGAVDTQYF.

The rearrangement links TRBV9 to TRBJ2-4; tentative D call: TRBD2 (7 bases). The CDR3 consists of 14 residues. V was cut by 3 bases and J by 6 bases, with 13 bases left in between. Germline CDR1 is SGDLS and CDR2 is YYNGEE. CDR3 sequence reads: CASSEGEGGNIQYF. The CDR3 bases are TGTGCCAGCAGCGAGGGGGAGGGGGGAAACATTCAGTACTTC. Variable domain in full (rest from reference TRBV9 and TRBJ2-4): DSGVTQTPKHLITATGQRVTLRCSPRSGDLSVYWYQQSLDQGLQFLIQYYNGEERAKGNILERFSAQQFPDLHSELNLSSLELGDSALYFCASSEGEGGNIQYFGAGTRLSVL.

V and J are TRBV6-5 and TRBJ2-3; D is undetermined. Trimming removed 6 bases at V and 2 bases at J, with 12 bases between. The germline gives CDR1 MNHEY, CDR2 SVGAGI. This CDR3 has 14 amino acids. For the CDR3, the DNA is TGTGCCAGCAGGATCACAGCCTCCACAGATACGCAGTATTTT. Translation gives CASRITASTDTQYF.

Concerning this clonotype: Its ends do not fully match the called genes, so a read error is possible. The J gene is TRBJ2-7, the V gene TRBV5-4; 8 bases match TRBD1. Germline-derived CDR1 and CDR2 are SGHNT and YYREEE (reference sequence). CDR3 length equals 14 residues. The chain's CDR3 is CASSINRGAYERYF. The DNA for the CDR3 is TGTGCCAGCAGCATAAACAGGGGGGCCTACGAGCGGTACTTC.